What follows are 20 T cell receptor beta chains derived from one specimen sequenced in a study of PD-L1 blockade in urothelial cancer. Sequencing used immunoSEQ multiplex PCR; TCRdb keeps in-frame clones, though not all of them. Among around 43,000 clones listed, roughly 90% were seen once. The time point is: pretreatment peripheral blood. The input for sequencing was PBMCs, taken around atezolizumab (anti-PD-L1) treatment. These receptors all come from a donor at least 40 years old with urothelial cancer.

This sequence joins TRBV29-1 and TRBJ2-7; 12 bases map to TRBD2. Germline assignment: CDR1 SQVTM and CDR2 ANQGSEA. V trimming: 4 bases; J trimming: 2 bases; junction bases outside the gene matches: 3. The CDR3 covers 14 residues. This CDR3 is CSVASGRAPYEQYF. The CDR3 coding sequence is TGCAGCGTTGCTAGCGGGAGGGCCCCCTACGAGCAGTACTTC.

This clone was recorded once. This sequence joins TRBV9 and TRBJ2-5, with D perhaps TRBD2 (6 bases). Looked up from germline, CDR1 is SGDLS and CDR2 is YYNGEE. V was cut by 0 bases and J by 1 base, with 7 bases left in between. CDR3 size: 14 residues. The CDR3 coding sequence is TGTGCCAGCAGCGTAGGGCGGGGCCAAGAGACCCAGTACTTC. This encodes CASSVGRGQETQYF.

This clone was detected once. The chain combines TRBV19 with TRBJ2-7, with 11 positions matching TRBD2. This CDR3 contains 15 residues. Germline-derived CDR1 and CDR2 are LNHDA and SQIVND (reference sequence). The V segment lost 5 bases and the J segment 3 bases; nucleotides outside the gene matches: 6. The CDR3 DNA sequence: TGTGCCAGTAGTCTCCACGGGACTAGCGGCTACGAGCAGTACTTC. Amino acids: CASSLHGTSGYEQYF.

The V and J genes are TRBV7-2 and TRBJ2-3, with 7 bases matching TRBD2. The germline CDR1 and CDR2 sequences are SGHTA and FQGNSA. The CDR3 has 13 amino acids. V shed 5 bases, J shed 10 bases, and the junction held 9 bases outside the gene matches. This chain's CDR3 is CASSREAGWAQYF. The CDR3 DNA is TGTGCCAGCAGCCGGGAGGCAGGGTGGGCGCAGTATTTT. Full variable domain (remainder filled in from reference TRBV7-2 and TRBJ2-3): GAGVSQSPSNKVTEKGKDVELRCDPISGHTALYWYRQSLGQGLEFLIYFQGNSAPDKSGLPSDRFSAERTGGSVSTLTIQRTQQEDSAVYLCASSREAGWAQYFGPGTRLTVL.

The chain combines TRBV28 with TRBJ2-3, with 8 bases matching TRBD1. From germline, CDR1 is MDHEN and CDR2 SYDVKM. Germline trimming cut 6 bases from V and 4 bases from J; bases unmatched to any gene: 9. CDR3 length: 15 residues. For the CDR3, the DNA is TGTGCCAGCAGCCCCGGACAGGGCTGGTCAGATACGCAGTATTTT. Translation: CASSPGQGWSDTQYF.

This chain joins TRBV30 and TRBJ1-2; TRBD1 agrees at 9 bases. CDR3 length: 15 amino acids. The trim removed 0 bases at V and 7 bases at J, leaving 9 bases unmatched. CDR1 and CDR2 from the germline V gene are GTSNPN and SVGIG (reference sequence). The CDR3 DNA reads as TGTGCCTGGAGTGTACTTAGTGGGGGACAGGGTGGCTACACCTTC. Translation gives CAWSVLSGGQGGYTF.

This sequence joins TRBV6-5 and TRBJ1-1; D perhaps matches TRBD1 (6 bases). Germline CDR1 MNHEY, CDR2 SVGAGI. CDR3 length: 14 residues. Trimming pared 7 bases from V and 1 base from J, leaving 13 bases between. The DNA of the CDR3 is TGTGCCAGCAACCTACAACAGGGGAACACTGAAGCTTTCTTT. This sequence encodes CASNLQQGNTEAFF.

The genes are TRBV9 and TRBJ2-5, with 7 positions matching TRBD1. The CDR3 totals 15 residues. J was trimmed by 2 bases and V by 0 bases; bases with no gene match: 4. Per the germline V gene, CDR1 is SGDLS and CDR2 is YYNGEE. Here the CDR3 DNA reads TGTGCCAGCAGCGTAGGGACAGGTCGACAAGAGACCCAGTACTTC. Protein sequence: CASSVGTGRQETQYF.

The J gene is TRBJ1-4, the V gene TRBV28; 8 positions agree with TRBD1. This CDR3 contains 15 residues. Germline V gene sequence: CDR1 MDHEN, CDR2 SYDVKM. Losses at the gene ends were 6 bases for V and 7 bases for J; bases not matched to a gene: 10. The CDR3 region has the DNA TGTGCCAGCAGATCTACAGGGGGGAAGTTTGAAAAACTGTTTTTT. It translates to CASRSTGGKFEKLFF.

CDR3 sequence (DNA): TGCAGCGTCCTAAAACAACCTACCGGGACTAGCGAAGCACACTCTGGGGCCAACGTCCTGACTTTC. It specifies CSVLKQPTGTSEAHSGANVLTF. The rearrangement joins TRBV29-1 to TRBJ2-6; 10 nucleotides align to TRBD2. The CDR3 covers 22 residues. J was trimmed by 0 bases and V by 6 bases; bases with no gene match: 23. Per germline, CDR1 SQVTM and CDR2 ANQGSEA.

The chain uses TRBV19 and TRBJ2-2; 9 bases align to TRBD2. With V trimmed by 6 bases and J by 7 bases, 6 bases remained unmatched. The CDR3 is 14 amino acids. Germline loops: CDR1 LNHDA, CDR2 SQIVND (reference sequence). The CDR3 coding sequence is TGTGCCAGTAGCCCGGGACTAGCAGTCGGGGAGCTGTTTTTT. It is translated as CASSPGLAVGELFF.

This clone was detected only a few times. The gene calls are TRBV30 and TRBJ1-2; no reliable D call. V was pared by 2 bases and J by 2 bases, with 9 bases between. This CDR3 is built from 13 residues. Germline V gene data show CDR1 as GTSNPN and CDR2 as SVGIG (reference sequence). CDR3 sequence reads: CAWSWEVNYGYTF. The DNA of the CDR3 is TGTGCCTGGAGTTGGGAGGTCAACTATGGCTACACCTTC.

The table lists this clone with a count of one. The J gene is TRBJ1-2, the V gene TRBV7-9; TRBD1 might be the D (6 bases). The CDR3 runs 15 residues. Deletions cut 5 bases from V and 4 bases from J, with 17 bases between. In germline, CDR1 is SEHNR, CDR2 FQNEAQ (reference sequence). CDR3 in amino acids: CASSPKGDLAYGYTF. The CDR3 DNA sequence: TGTGCCAGCAGCCCCAAGGGGGATTTGGCCTATGGCTACACCTTC.

This chain uses TRBV19 with TRBJ1-2, with D perhaps TRBD1 (6 bases). The CDR3 runs to 14 residues. Germline CDR1 reads LNHDA; CDR2 reads SQIVND (reference sequence). With 6 bases removed from V and 0 bases from J, the gap between germline ends came to 11 bases. The CDR3 coding sequence is TGTGCCAGTAGCCAGGGGTCGGCTAACTATGGCTACACCTTC. This gives the protein CASSQGSANYGYTF.

CDR3 DNA: TGTGCCAGCAGTGGATCCGCGGGAGGCACAGATACGCAGTATTTT. It translates to CASSGSAGGTDTQYF. The rearrangement joins TRBV6-4 to TRBJ2-3, with 7 bases aligning to TRBD2. Germline V gives CDR1 MRHNA, CDR2 SNTAGT. CDR3 length: 15 residues. Germline trimming cut 4 bases from V and 1 base from J; bases unmatched to any gene: 5.

J is TRBJ1-4 and V is TRBV19; no firm D call. In germline, CDR1 is LNHDA, CDR2 SQIVND (reference sequence). With 6 bases removed from V and 0 bases from J, the gap between germline ends came to 14 bases. The CDR3 totals 16 residues. CDR3 protein: CASRGREPATNEKLFF. CDR3 DNA: TGTGCCAGTAGGGGGAGGGAACCTGCAACTAATGAAAAACTGTTTTTT. Full variable domain (missing parts from reference TRBV19 and TRBJ1-4): DGGITQSPKYLFRKEGQNVTLSCEQNLNHDAMYWYRQDPGQGLRLIYYSQIVNDFQKGDIAEGYSVSREKKESFPLTVTSAQKNPTAFYLCASRGREPATNEKLFFGSGTQLSVL.

The V and J genes are TRBV6-6 and TRBJ2-7, with D possibly TRBD2 on 5 matching bases. Germline CDR1 is MNHNY and CDR2 is SVGAGI (reference sequence). Trimming removed 7 bases at V and 2 bases at J, with 9 bases between. This CDR3 region has 12 residues. CDR3 sequence reads: CASNPGAYEQYF. The CDR3 DNA sequence: TGTGCCAGCAACCCCGGGGCCTACGAGCAGTACTTC.

This clone came up once. The genes are TRBV5-6 and TRBJ1-4, with D possibly matching TRBD1 (6 bases). Germline CDR1 is SGHDT and CDR2 is YYEEEE. The V and J ends lost 4 bases and 12 bases respectively, with 10 bases between them. The CDR3 loop spans 11 amino acids. The CDR3 sequence is CASSNHRELFF. The DNA of the CDR3 is TGTGCCAGCAGCAACCACAGGGAACTGTTTTTT.

The chain combines TRBV7-6 with TRBJ2-3, with 11 bases identical to TRBD2. Germline V CDR1 and CDR2: SGHVS, FNYEAQ. The CDR3 loop spans 16 amino acids. J lost 6 bases, V lost 3 bases, and 8 bases had no gene match. The CDR3 nucleotides are TGTGCCAGCAGCTTGGGGATAGCGGGAGGGGCGGATACGCAGTATTTT. It specifies CASSLGIAGGADTQYF.

The genes are TRBV18 and TRBJ2-7; 8 bases align to TRBD2. Per germline, CDR1 KGHSH and CDR2 LQKENI. The ends lost 3 bases at V and 3 bases at J; junction bases unmatched: 4. The CDR3 loop spans 14 amino acids. DNA for the CDR3: TGTGCCAGCTCACCTAGGAGCGGGGGCTACGAGCAGTACTTC. Its protein is CASSPRSGGYEQYF. Based on the CDR3 plus reference TRBV18 and TRBJ2-7, the full variable domain is NAGVMQNPRHLVRRRGQEARLRCSPMKGHSHVYWYRQLPEEGLKFMVYLQKENIIDESGMPKERFSAEFPKEGPSILRIQQVVRGDSAAYFCASSPRSGGYEQYFGPGTRLTVT.